Sequencing of this TCR beta chain was carried out in a study of blood T cell repertoires in COVID-19. Across the whole study: The study drew acute and convalescent COVID-19 samples from the United States, Italy and Spain. Sources were T cells, B-cell-depleted T cells, or PBMCs; the material itself was cDNA or gDNA.

As handled by the study authors: Estimation of nucleated cell counts was performed using reference gene primer amplification. TCRdb's table, derived via immunoSEQ multiplex PCR, lists solely in-frame clones and lacks some. The D gene and trimming were derived from the DNA, and the V and J assignments and clone size from that table. The data show tens of thousands of clones, over 65% seen once. Germline V lookup: CDR1 SGDLS, CDR2 YYNGEE. Losses at the gene ends were 0 bases for V and 9 bases for J; bases not matched to a gene: 9. CDR3 length equals 15 residues. The table lists this clone with a count of one.

This receptor was taken from a human donor in a cohort sampled during active COVID-19. The chain recombines TRBV9 with TRBJ2-1, with 7 positions matching TRBD1. Sequencing was done on a sample of peripheral blood. Written as DNA, the CDR3 is TGTGCCAGCAGCGTAGCTCTGGACAGGACCCGTGAGCAGTTCTTC. Its protein product is CASSVALDRTREQFF.